This is a list of T cell receptor beta chains from one sample in a study of blood T cell repertoires in COVID-19. Sequenced by immunoSEQ multiplex PCR; TCRdb stores in-frame clones only, minus some. The table has about 210,000 clones, 84% seen once. Sequenced sample: peripheral blood. The receptors come from a man aged 45-65 years with active or convalescent COVID-19. The CDR3 runs from the conserved cysteine through the conserved F or W. D genes are given only for firm matches. Only part of the rows carry a size: once, few, many, or a class if the clone is expanded.

v_gene	abundance	d_gene	j_gene	CDR3nt	CDR3aa
TRBV7-9	NA	TRBD1	TRBJ2-7	TGTGCCAGCAGCCCCGACAGGGGGCATATCTACGAGCAGTACTTC	CASSPDRGHIYEQYF
TRBV5-6	NA	TRBD2	TRBJ2-3	TGTGCCAGCAGCCCCCCCTGGCTAGCGGGGGGCACAGATACGCAGTATTTT	CASSPPWLAGGTDTQYF
TRBV28	NA	NA	TRBJ1-5	TGTGCCAGCAGTTTAGGGCCAGCTCGTAGCAATCAGCCCCAGCATTTT	CASSLGPARSNQPQHF
TRBV27	NA	NA	TRBJ2-1	TGTGCCAGCAGTTTTTCTAGCTTGAGCTCCTACAATGAGCAGTTCTTC	CASSFSSLSSYNEQFF
TRBV5-1	few	TRBD2	TRBJ2-2	TGCGCCAGCAGCTGGACATCGACTAGCGCGAACACCGGGGAGCTGTTTTTT	CASSWTSTSANTGELFF
TRBV5-5	NA	NA	TRBJ2-1	TGTGCCAGCAGCTTGGGCGCAGGGGCTGATGAGCAGTTCTTC	CASSLGAGADEQFF
TRBV28	NA	NA	TRBJ1-2	TGTGCCAGCACCCCGGGGGGGGCGCCTGAGGGCTACACCTTC	CASTPGGAPEGYTF
TRBV28	NA	NA	TRBJ2-1	TGTGCCAGCAGTCCAAACCGTTGGGGGGCCTACAATGAGCAGTTCTTC	CASSPNRWGAYNEQFF
TRBV5-1	NA	TRBD2	TRBJ2-7	TGCGCCAGCAGCTCATATAGCGGGGGCTCCTACGAGCAGTACTTC	CASSSYSGGSYEQYF
TRBV29-1	NA	TRBD2	TRBJ2-3	TGCAGCGTTGCGGGAGTGCGGGGGGCCTTCGTCCTGGGCACAGATACGCAGTATTTT	CSVAGVRGAFVLGTDTQYF
TRBV6-6	NA	TRBD1	TRBJ1-6	TGTGCCAGCAGTTACGGGGACAGGGACTATAATTCACCCCTCCACTTT	CASSYGDRDYNSPLHF
TRBV19	NA	NA	TRBJ1-5	TGTGCCAGTAGTTGGGCCGGCCTTACATTAGATCAGCCCCAGCATTTT	CASSWAGLTLDQPQHF
TRBV21-1	once	NA	TRBJ1-2	TGTGCCAGCAGCGCAGGACAGGGGGCACACGGCTACACCTTC	CASSAGQGAHGYTF
TRBV5-4	NA	TRBD2	TRBJ2-5	TGTGCCAGCAGCCCCCCGGGACTAGCGGGAGAGACCCAGTACTTC	CASSPPGLAGETQYF
TRBV6-2/TRBV6-3	NA	NA	TRBJ1-4	TGTGCCAGCAGTCAAGGACAGTTTCGGTTTAATGAAAAACTGTTTTTT	CASSQGQFRFNEKLFF
TRBV29-1	NA	NA	TRBJ1-1	TGCAGCGTTGGAGAGAGGGTGAACACTGAAGCTTTCTTT	CSVGERVNTEAFF